The source of this T cell receptor beta chain is a study of vaccination and CD4 T cells after COVID-19. Whole-study context: Recovered patients in the cohort numbered six men and four women, two of them Hispanic. The study collected post-vaccine samples a median about 72 days after dose two, with a range of 14 to 241. Study-wide points: Post-vaccination reactive clonotypes (median roughly 41) did not differ significantly from post-infection (under 22).

Per germline, CDR1 MNHEY and CDR2 SVGEGT. This CDR3 is 16 amino acids long. Between the trimmed V and J ends, which lost 6 bases and 0 bases, there was a span of 15 bases. As for this clonotype: Its antigen is unidentified.

Treatment denoted: approximately 10-day PBMC culture with coronavirus spike peptide pools or control peptides (ViraFEST assay). Roughly 1.9 million PBMCs went into each well for culture with 10 IU/ml IL-2 and around 10 ug/ml peptide pools. Oncomine TCR Beta short-read sequencing was applied to DNA from cultured CD4+ T cells. MiXCR, run by TCRdb on the PCR reads, gives a single entry per CDR3 protein. Among about 10,000 distinct CDR3 sequences listed, 70% to 75% were seen once. The sequencing input was CD4+ T cells from blood, cultured in vitro. The genes are TRBV6-2 or TRBV6-3 and TRBJ2-1; D is possibly TRBD1 (6 bases). This sequence originates from a human donor who had recovered from COVID-19. The CDR3 coding sequence is TGTGCCAGCAGGGGGGACACCGCCAGCTCCTACAATGAGCAGTTCTTC. Its protein is CASRGDTASSYNEQFF.